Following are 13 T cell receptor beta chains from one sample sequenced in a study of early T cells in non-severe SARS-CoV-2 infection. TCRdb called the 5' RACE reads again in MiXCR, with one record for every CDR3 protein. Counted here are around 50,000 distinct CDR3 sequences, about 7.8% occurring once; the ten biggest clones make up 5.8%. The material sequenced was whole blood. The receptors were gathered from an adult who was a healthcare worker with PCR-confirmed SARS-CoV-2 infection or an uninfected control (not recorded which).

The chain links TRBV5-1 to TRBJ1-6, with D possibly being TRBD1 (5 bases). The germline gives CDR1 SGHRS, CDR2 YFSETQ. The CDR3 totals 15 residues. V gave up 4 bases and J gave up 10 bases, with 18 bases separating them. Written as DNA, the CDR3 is TGCGCCAGCAGCCCGAGCCTCGGAGGGGACTCACCCCTCCACTTT. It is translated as CASSPSLGGDSPLHF.

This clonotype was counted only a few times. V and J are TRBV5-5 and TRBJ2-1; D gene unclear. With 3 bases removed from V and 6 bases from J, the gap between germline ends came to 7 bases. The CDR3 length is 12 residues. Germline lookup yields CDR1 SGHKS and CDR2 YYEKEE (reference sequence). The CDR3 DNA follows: TGTGCCAGCAGCTACACCGCCAATGAGCAGTTCTTC. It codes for CASSYTANEQFF. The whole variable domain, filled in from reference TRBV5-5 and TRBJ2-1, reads DAGVTQSPTHLIKTRGQQVTLRCSPISGHKSVSWYQQVLGQGPQFIFQYYEKEERGRGNFPDRFSARQFPNYSSELNVNALLLGDSALYLCASSYTANEQFFGPGTRLTVL.

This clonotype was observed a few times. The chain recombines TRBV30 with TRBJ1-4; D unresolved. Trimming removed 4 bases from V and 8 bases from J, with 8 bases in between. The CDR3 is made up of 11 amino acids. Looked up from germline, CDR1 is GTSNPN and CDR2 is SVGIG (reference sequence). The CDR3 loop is CAWTDEEKLFF. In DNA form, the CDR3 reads TGTGCCTGGACAGACGAGGAAAAACTGTTTTTT.

The CDR3 protein is CASSLVHQGGSGELFF. In nucleotides, the CDR3 is TGTGCCAGCAGCCTCGTTCATCAGGGTGGAAGCGGGGAGCTGTTTTTT. The rearrangement links TRBV7-8 to TRBJ2-2; weak D call: TRBD1 (5 bases). The V gene lost 5 bases and the J gene lost 7 bases, with 20 bases spanning the gap. Germline values: CDR1 SGHVS, CDR2 FQNEAQ. This CDR3 is 16 amino acids long.

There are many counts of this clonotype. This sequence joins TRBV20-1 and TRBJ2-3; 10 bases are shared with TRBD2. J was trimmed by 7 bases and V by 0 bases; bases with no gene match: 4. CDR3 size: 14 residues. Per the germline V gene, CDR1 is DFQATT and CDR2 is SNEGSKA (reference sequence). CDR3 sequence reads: CSAREERGGNTQYF. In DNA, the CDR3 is TGCAGTGCTAGAGAGGAGCGGGGGGGTAATACGCAGTATTTT.

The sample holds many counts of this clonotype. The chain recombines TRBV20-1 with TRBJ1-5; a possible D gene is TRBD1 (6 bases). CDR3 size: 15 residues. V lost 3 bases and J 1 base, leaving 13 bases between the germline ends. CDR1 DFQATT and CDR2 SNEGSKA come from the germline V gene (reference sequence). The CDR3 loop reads CSASKQGGSNQPQHF. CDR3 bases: TGCAGTGCTAGTAAACAGGGAGGAAGCAATCAGCCCCAGCATTTT.

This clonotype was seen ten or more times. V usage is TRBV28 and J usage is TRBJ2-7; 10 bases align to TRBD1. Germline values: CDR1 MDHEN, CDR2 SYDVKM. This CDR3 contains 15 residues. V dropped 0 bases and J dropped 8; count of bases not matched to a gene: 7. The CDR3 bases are TGTGCCAGCAGTTTATGGACAGGGGGCGCACCCAAGCAGTACTTC. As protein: CASSLWTGGAPKQYF.

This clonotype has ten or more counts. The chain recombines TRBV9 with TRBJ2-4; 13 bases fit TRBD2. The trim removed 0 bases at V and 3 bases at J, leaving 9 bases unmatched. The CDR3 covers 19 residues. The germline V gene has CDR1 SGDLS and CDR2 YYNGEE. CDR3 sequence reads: CASSVDSLAGGPGKNIQYF. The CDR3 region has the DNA TGTGCCAGCAGCGTAGACTCACTAGCGGGGGGGCCTGGCAAAAACATTCAGTACTTC.

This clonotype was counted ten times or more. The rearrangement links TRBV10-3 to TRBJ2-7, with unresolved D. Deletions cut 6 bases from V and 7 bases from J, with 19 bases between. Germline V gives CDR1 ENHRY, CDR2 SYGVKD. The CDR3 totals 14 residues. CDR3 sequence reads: CAIRRTGRESEQYF. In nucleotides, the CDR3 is TGTGCCATCAGGAGGACCGGGCGAGAGAGTGAGCAGTACTTC.

CDR3 in DNA: TGTGCCAGCAGCTTAACGGACAGGGCGGGAAACACCATATATTTT. Translation gives CASSLTDRAGNTIYF. V is TRBV7-8 and J is TRBJ1-3; 8 bases line up with TRBD1. Germline-derived CDR1 and CDR2 are SGHVS and FQNEAQ. J lost 4 bases, V lost 2 bases, and 4 bases had no gene match. The CDR3 runs 15 residues.

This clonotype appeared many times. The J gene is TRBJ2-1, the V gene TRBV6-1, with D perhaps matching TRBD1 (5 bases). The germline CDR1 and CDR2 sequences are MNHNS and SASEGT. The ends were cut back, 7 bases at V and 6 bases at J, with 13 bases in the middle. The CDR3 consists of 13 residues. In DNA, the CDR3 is TGTGCCAGCAAGGCAGGGTACGGCAATGAGCAGTTCTTC. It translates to CASKAGYGNEQFF.

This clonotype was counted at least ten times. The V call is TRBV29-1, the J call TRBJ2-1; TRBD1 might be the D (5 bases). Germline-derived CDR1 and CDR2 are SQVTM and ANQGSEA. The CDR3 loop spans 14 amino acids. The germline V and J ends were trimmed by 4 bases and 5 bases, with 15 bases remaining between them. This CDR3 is CSVVRAGLDNEQFF. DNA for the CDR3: TGCAGCGTTGTAAGGGCAGGGTTGGACAATGAGCAGTTCTTC.

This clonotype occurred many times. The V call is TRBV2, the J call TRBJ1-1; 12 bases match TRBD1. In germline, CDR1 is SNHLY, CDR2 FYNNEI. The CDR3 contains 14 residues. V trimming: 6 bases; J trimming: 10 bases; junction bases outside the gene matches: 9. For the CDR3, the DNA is TGTGCCAGCAGCAGGGGACAGGGGGCAATAGGAGCTTTCTTT. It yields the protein CASSRGQGAIGAFF.